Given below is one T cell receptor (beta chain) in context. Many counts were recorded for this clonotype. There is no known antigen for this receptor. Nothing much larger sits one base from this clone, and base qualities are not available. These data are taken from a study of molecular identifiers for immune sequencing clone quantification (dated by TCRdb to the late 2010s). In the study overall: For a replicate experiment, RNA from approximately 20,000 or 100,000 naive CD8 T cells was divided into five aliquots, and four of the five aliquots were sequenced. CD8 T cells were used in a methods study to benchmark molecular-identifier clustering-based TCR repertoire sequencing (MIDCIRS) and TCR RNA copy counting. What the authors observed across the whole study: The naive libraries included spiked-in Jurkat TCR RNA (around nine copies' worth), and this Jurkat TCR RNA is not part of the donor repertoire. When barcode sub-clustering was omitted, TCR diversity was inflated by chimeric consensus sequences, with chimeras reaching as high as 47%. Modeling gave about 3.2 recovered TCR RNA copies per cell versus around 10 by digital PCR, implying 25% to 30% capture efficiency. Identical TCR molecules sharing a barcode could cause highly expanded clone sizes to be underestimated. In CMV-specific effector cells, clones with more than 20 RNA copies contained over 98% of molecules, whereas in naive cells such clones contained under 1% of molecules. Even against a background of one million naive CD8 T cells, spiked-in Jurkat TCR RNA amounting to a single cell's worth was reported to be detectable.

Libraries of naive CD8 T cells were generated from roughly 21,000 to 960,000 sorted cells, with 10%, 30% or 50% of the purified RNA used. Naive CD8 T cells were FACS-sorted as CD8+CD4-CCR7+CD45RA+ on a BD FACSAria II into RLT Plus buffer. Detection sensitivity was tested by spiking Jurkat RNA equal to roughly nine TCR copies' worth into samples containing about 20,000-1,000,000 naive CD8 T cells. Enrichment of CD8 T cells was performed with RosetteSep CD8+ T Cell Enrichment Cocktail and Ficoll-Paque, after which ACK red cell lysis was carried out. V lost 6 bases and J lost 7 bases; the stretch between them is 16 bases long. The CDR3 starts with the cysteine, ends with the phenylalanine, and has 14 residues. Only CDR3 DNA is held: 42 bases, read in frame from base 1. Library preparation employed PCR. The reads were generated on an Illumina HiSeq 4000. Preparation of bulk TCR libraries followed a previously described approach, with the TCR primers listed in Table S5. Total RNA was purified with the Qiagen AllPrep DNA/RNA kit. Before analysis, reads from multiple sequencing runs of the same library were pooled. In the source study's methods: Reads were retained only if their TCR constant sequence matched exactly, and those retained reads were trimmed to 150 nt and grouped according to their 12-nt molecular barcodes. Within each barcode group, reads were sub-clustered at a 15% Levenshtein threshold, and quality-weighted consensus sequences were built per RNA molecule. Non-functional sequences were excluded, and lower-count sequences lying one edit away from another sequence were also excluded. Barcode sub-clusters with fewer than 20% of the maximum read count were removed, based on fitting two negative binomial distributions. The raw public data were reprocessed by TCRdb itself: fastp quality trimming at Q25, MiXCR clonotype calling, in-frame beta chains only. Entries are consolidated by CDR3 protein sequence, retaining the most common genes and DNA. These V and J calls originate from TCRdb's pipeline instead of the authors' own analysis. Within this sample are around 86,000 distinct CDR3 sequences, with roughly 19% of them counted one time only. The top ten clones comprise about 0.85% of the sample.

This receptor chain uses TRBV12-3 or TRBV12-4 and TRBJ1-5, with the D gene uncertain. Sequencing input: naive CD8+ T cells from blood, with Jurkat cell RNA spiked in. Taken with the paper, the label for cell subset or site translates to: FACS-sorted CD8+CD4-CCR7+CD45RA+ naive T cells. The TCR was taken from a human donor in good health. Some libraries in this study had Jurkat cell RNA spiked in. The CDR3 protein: CASSPRGIGQPQHF. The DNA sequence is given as TGTGCCAGCAGCCCACGCGGGATAGGGCAGCCCCAGCATTTT.